This entry features one T cell receptor (beta chain) sequence. The data are from a study of T cells in tuberculosis. Some clones are missing from TCRdb's copy, which holds only in-frame ones; the method was immunoSEQ multiplex PCR. This sample has around 29,000 clones, with approximately 95% found just once. V trimming: 4 bases; J trimming: 8 bases; junction bases outside the gene matches: 7. The CDR3 loop spans 15 amino acids. Germline CDR1 is SGHRS and CDR2 is YFSETQ. This TCR was recovered from a donor between 10 and 35 years old with latent tuberculosis or without tuberculosis infection. Specimen: PBMCs. The J gene is TRBJ2-1, the V gene TRBV5-1; 12 bases match TRBD1. CDR3 amino acids: CASSPPGQGAYEQFF. In DNA, the CDR3 is TGCGCCAGCAGCCCCCCGGGACAGGGGGCTTATGAGCAGTTCTTC. Full variable domain (outside the CDR3, taken from reference TRBV5-1 and TRBJ2-1): KAGVTQTPRYLIKTRGQQVTLSCSPISGHRSVSWYQQTPGQGLQFLFEYFSETQRNKGNFPGRFSGRQFSNSRSEMNVSTLELGDSALYLCASSPPGQGAYEQFFGPGTRLTVL.